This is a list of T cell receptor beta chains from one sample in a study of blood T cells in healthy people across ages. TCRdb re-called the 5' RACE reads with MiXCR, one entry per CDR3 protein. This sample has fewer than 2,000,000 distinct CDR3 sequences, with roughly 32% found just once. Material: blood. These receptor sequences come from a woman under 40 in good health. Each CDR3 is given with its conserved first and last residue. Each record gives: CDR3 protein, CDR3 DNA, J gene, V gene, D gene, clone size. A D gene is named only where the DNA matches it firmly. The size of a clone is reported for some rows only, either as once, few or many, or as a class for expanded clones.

CDR3: CATSPSVGAVGGYTF
DNA: TGTGCCACGTCCCCTTCGGTGGGGGCTGTAGGTGGCTACACCTTC
J: TRBJ1-2
V: TRBV2
D: NA
size: few

CDR3: CASSQSPRGEQYF
DNA: TGTGCCAGCAGCCAAAGCCCCCGCGGGGAGCAGTACTTC
J: TRBJ2-7
V: TRBV3-1
D: NA
size: few

CDR3: CASSLSPGFGSPLHF
DNA: TGTGCCAGCAGCCTATCACCGGGGTTTGGTTCACCCCTCCACTTT
J: TRBJ1-6
V: TRBV7-2
D: NA
size: few

CDR3: CAISDDYGYTF
DNA: TGTGCCATCAGTGATGACTATGGCTACACCTTC
J: TRBJ1-2
V: TRBV10-3
D: NA
size: few

CDR3: CSARVQGQGASYEQYF
DNA: TGCAGTGCTAGAGTACAAGGACAGGGGGCATCTTACGAGCAGTACTTC
J: TRBJ2-7
V: TRBV20-1
D: TRBD1
size: NA

CDR3: CASSHARETQYF
DNA: TGTGCCAGCAGCCATGCGAGAGAGACCCAGTACTTC
J: TRBJ2-5
V: TRBV3-1
D: NA
size: few

CDR3: CSVALYNTEAFF
DNA: TGCAGCGTTGCTCTGTATAACACTGAAGCTTTCTTT
J: TRBJ1-1
V: TRBV29-1
D: NA
size: NA

CDR3: CASSGGGSDEKLFF
DNA: TGTGCCAGCAGCGGAGGGGGGTCCGATGAAAAACTGTTTTTT
J: TRBJ1-4
V: TRBV7-9
D: NA
size: few

CDR3: CASSQESRAWGYTF
DNA: TGCGCCAGCAGCCAAGAGTCCAGGGCGTGGGGCTACACCTTC
J: TRBJ1-2
V: TRBV4-1
D: NA
size: few

CDR3: CASSLASGKTLRGETQYF
DNA: TGTGCCAGCAGCTTAGCTAGCGGGAAGACCCTCCGTGGGGAGACCCAGTACTTC
J: TRBJ2-5
V: TRBV7-8
D: TRBD2
size: few

CDR3: CASSQFPRDRGYGYTF
DNA: TGCGCCAGCAGCCAATTTCCCCGGGACAGAGGCTATGGCTACACCTTC
J: TRBJ1-2
V: TRBV4-1
D: TRBD1
size: many

CDR3: CASSLALLAGGGQETQYF
DNA: TGTGCCAGCAGCTTAGCGTTACTAGCGGGAGGCGGCCAAGAGACCCAGTACTTC
J: TRBJ2-5
V: TRBV7-2
D: TRBD2
size: NA

CDR3: CASSERWPKDGYTF
DNA: TGTGCCAGCAGTGAAAGGTGGCCTAAGGATGGCTACACCTTC
J: TRBJ1-2
V: TRBV27
D: NA
size: many

CDR3: CASSGPQRDQPQHF
DNA: TGTGCCAGCAGTGGCCCACAGCGGGATCAGCCCCAGCATTTT
J: TRBJ1-5
V: TRBV6-6
D: NA
size: NA

CDR3: CASSLDGTGYTEAFF
DNA: TGCGCCAGCAGCTTGGACGGGACAGGGTACACTGAAGCTTTCTTT
J: TRBJ1-1
V: TRBV5-1
D: TRBD1
size: NA

CDR3: CATSRGGTGPTNEKLFF
DNA: TGTGCCACCAGCAGAGGTGGGACAGGGCCAACTAATGAAAAACTGTTTTTT
J: TRBJ1-4
V: TRBV15
D: TRBD1
size: NA

CDR3: CSATLDFPFQETQYF
DNA: TGCAGTGCTACCTTAGATTTTCCCTTCCAAGAGACCCAGTACTTC
J: TRBJ2-5
V: TRBV20-1
D: NA
size: few

CDR3: CASRPKQGPNEKLFF
DNA: TGTGCCAGCAGACCGAAACAGGGGCCTAATGAAAAACTGTTTTTT
J: TRBJ1-4
V: TRBV6-5
D: TRBD1
size: NA

CDR3: CASSPGGFNEQFF
DNA: TGTGCCAGCTCACCGGGGGGCTTCAATGAGCAGTTCTTC
J: TRBJ2-1
V: TRBV18
D: NA
size: NA

CDR3: CASSIRDRAYYEQYF
DNA: TGTGCCAGCAGTATCCGGGACAGGGCTTACTACGAGCAGTACTTC
J: TRBJ2-7
V: TRBV27
D: TRBD1
size: NA

CDR3: CASSSTSPHVQYF
DNA: TGTGCCAGCAGCTCAACTAGCCCCCACGTCCAGTACTTC
J: TRBJ2-5
V: TRBV7-6
D: NA
size: NA

CDR3: CASSPPVGSPRDRVLLRTGELFF
DNA: TGTGCCAGCAGTCCACCGGTAGGATCACCCCGGGACAGGGTTCTTTTGCGCACCGGGGAGCTGTTTTTT
J: TRBJ2-2
V: TRBV11-1
D: TRBD1
size: few

CDR3: CASSFGRTGLKDEQFF
DNA: TGTGCCAGCAGCTTTGGCCGGACAGGGTTAAAGGATGAGCAGTTCTTC
J: TRBJ2-1
V: TRBV7-2
D: TRBD1
size: NA